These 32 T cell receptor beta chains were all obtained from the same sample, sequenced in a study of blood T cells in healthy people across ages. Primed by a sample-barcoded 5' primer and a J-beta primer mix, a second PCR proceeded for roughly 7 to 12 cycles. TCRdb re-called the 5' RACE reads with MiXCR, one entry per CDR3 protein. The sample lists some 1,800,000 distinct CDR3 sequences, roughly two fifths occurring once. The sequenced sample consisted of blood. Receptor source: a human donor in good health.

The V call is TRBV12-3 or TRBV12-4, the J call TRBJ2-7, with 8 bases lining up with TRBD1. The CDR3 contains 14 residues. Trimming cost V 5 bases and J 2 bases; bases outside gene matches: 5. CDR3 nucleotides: TGTGCCAGCAGTCCGGACAGGGTAACCTACGAGCAGTACTTC. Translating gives CASSPDRVTYEQYF.

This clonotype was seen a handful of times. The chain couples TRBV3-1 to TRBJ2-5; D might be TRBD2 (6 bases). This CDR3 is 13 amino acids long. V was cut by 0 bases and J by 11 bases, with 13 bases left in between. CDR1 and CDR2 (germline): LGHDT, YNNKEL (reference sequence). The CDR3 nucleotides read TGTGCCAGCAGCCAAGACCCTACGGGGGAGCAGTACTTC. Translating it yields CASSQDPTGEQYF.

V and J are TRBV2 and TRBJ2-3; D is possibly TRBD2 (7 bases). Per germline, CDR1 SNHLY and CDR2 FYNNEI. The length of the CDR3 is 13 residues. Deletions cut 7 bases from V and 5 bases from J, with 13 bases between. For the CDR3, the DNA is TGTGCCAGCACGGTGGGGGGGCGAGATACGCAGTATTTT. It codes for CASTVGGRDTQYF.

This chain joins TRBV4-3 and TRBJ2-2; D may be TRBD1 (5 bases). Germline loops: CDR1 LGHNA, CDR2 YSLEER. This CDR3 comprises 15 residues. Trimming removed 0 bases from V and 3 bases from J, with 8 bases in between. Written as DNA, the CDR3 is TGCGCCAGCAGCCAAGAAATAGGGGACACCGGGGAGCTGTTTTTT. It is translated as CASSQEIGDTGELFF.

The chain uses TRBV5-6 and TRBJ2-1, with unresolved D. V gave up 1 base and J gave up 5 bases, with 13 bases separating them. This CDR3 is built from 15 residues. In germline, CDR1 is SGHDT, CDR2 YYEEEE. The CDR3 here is CASSLFLDADNEQFF. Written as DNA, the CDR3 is TGTGCCAGCAGCTTGTTCCTAGACGCCGACAATGAGCAGTTCTTC.

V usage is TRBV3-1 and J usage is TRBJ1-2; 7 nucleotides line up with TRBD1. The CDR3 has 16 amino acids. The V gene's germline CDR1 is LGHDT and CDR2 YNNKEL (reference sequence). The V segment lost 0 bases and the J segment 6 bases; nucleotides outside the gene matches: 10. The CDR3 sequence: CASSQDPRRGRDGYTF. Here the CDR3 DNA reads TGTGCCAGCAGCCAAGATCCGCGCAGGGGGAGAGATGGCTACACCTTC.

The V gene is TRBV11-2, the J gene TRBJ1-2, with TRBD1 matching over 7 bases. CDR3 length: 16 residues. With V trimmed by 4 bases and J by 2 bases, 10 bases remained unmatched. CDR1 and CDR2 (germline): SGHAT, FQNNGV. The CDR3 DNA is TGTGCCAGCAGCTCGGAAGAGGACAGGTTAAACTATGGCTACACCTTC. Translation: CASSSEEDRLNYGYTF.

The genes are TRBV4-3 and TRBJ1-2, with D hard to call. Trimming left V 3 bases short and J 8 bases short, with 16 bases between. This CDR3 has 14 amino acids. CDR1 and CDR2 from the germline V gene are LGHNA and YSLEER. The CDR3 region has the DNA TGCGCCAGCAGCCATAGAGGAGGGTTAGAGGGCTACACCTTC. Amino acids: CASSHRGGLEGYTF.

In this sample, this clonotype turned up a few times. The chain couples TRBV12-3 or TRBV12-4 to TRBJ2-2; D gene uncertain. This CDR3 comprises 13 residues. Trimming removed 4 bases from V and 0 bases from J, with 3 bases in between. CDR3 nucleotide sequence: TGTGCCAGCAGTTGGGCGAACACCGGGGAGCTGTTTTTT. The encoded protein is CASSWANTGELFF.

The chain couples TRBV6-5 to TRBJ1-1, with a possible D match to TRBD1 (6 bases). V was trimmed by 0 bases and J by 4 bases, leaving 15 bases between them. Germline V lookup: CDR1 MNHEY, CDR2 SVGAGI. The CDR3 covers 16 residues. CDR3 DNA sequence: TGTGCCAGCAGTTACTCTATGGGGGCAGGCGGCACTGAAGCTTTCTTT. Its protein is CASSYSMGAGGTEAFF.

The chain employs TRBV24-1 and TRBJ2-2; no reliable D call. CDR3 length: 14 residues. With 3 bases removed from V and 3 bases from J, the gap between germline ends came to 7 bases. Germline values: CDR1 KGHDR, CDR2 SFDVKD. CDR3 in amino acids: CATSDNEYTGELFF. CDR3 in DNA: TGTGCCACCAGTGATAATGAGTACACCGGGGAGCTGTTTTTT.

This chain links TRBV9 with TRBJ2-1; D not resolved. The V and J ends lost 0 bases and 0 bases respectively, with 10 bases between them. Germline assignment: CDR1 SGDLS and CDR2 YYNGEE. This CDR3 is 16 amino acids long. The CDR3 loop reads CASSVDFYSSYNEQFF. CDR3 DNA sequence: TGTGCCAGCAGCGTAGACTTCTATAGCTCCTACAATGAGCAGTTCTTC.

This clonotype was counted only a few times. The CDR3 here is CASSQEGQGWNTQYF. CDR3 coding DNA: TGCGCCAGCAGCCAAGAGGGGCAGGGGTGGAATACGCAGTATTTT. The chain is built from TRBV4-1 and TRBJ2-3; D is possibly TRBD1 (6 bases). V lost 0 bases and J lost 7, with 14 bases in between. Germline V gives CDR1 MGHRA, CDR2 YSYEKL. This CDR3 contains 15 residues.

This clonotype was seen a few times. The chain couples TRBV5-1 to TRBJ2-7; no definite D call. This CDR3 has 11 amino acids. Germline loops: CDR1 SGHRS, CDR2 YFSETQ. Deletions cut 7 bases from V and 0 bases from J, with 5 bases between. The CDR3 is CASQDSYEQYF. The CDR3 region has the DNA TGCGCCAGCCAAGACTCCTACGAGCAGTACTTC. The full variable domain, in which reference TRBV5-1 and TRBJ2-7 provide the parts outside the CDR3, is KAGVTQTPRYLIKTRGQQVTLSCSPISGHRSVSWYQQTPGQGLQFLFEYFSETQRNKGNFPGRFSGRQFSNSRSEMNVSTLELGDSALYLCASQDSYEQYFGPGTRLTVT.

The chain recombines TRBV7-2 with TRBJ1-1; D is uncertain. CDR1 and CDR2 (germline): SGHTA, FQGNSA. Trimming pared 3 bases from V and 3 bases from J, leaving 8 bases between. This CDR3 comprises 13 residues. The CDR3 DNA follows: TGTGCCAGCAGCTTCTCTCTGGACACTGAAGCTTTCTTT. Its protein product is CASSFSLDTEAFF.

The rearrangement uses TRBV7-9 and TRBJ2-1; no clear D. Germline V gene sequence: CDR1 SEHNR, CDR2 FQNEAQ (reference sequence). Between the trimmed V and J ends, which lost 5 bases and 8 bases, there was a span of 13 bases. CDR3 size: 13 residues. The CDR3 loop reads CASSPPPAHEQFF. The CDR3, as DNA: TGTGCCAGCAGCCCGCCCCCAGCACATGAGCAGTTCTTC.

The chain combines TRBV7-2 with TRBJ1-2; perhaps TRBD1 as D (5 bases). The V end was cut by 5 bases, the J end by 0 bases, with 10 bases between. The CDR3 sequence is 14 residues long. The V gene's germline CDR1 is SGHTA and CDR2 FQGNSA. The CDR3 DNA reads TGTGCCAGCAGCGAGACAGTAGCTAACTATGGCTACACCTTC. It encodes CASSETVANYGYTF. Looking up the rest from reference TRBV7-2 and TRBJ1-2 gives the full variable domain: GAGVSQSPSNKVTEKGKDVELRCDPISGHTALYWYRQSLGQGLEFLIYFQGNSAPDKSGLPSDRFSAERTGGSVSTLTIQRTQQEDSAVYLCASSETVANYGYTFGSGTRLTVV.

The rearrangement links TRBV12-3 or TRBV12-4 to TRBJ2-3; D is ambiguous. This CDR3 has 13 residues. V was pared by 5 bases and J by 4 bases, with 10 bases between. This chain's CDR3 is CASSSGTADTQYF. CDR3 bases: TGTGCCAGCAGTAGTGGCACGGCAGATACGCAGTATTTT.

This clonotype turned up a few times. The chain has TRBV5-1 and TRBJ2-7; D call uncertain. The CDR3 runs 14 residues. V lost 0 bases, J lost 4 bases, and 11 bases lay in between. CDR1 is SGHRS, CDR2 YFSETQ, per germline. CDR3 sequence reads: CASSLATGRYEQYF. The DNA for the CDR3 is TGCGCCAGCAGCTTGGCCACGGGTCGTTACGAGCAGTACTTC.

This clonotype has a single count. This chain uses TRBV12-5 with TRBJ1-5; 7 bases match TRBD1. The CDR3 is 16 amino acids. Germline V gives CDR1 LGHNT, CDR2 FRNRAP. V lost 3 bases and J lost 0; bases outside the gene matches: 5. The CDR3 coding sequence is TGTGCTAGTGGTTTCGGGACAGCTACTAGCAATCAGCCCCAGCATTTT. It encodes CASGFGTATSNQPQHF.

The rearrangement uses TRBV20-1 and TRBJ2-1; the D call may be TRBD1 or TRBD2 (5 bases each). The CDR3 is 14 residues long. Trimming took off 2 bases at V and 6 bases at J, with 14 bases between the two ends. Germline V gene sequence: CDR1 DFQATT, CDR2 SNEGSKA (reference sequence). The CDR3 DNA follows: TGCAGTGCTAGATCCGGGACCCCACCCAATGAGCAGTTCTTC. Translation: CSARSGTPPNEQFF.

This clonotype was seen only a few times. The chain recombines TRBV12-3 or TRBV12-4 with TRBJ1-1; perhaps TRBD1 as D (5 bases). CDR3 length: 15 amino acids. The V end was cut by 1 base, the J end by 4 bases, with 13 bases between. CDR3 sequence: CASSLVGGVGTEAFF. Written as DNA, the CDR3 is TGTGCCAGCAGTTTAGTGGGGGGAGTGGGCACTGAAGCTTTCTTT.

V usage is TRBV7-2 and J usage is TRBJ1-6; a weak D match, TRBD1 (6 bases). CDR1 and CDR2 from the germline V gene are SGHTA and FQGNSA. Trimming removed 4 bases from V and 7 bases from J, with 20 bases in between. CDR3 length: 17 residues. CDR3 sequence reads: CASSSLRGASRNSPLHF. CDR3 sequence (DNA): TGTGCCAGCAGCTCCCTCAGGGGCGCTAGCCGAAATTCACCCCTCCACTTT.

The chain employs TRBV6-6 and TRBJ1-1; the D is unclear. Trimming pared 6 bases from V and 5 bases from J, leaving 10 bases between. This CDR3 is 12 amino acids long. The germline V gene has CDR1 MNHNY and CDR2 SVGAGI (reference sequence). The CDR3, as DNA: TGTGCCAGCAGAAATGCGGAGACTGAAGCTTTCTTT. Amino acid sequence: CASRNAETEAFF.

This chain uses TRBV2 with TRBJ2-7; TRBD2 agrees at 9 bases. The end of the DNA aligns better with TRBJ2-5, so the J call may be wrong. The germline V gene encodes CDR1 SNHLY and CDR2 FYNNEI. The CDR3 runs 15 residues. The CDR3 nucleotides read TGTGCCAGCCAGTTTTCCGTAGCGGGGGACGAGACCCAGTACTTC. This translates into CASQFSVAGDETQYF.

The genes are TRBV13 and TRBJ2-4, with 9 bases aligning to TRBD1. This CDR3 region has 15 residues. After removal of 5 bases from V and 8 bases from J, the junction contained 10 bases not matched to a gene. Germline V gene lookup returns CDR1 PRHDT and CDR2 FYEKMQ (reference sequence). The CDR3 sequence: CASSQAGTGRYIQYF. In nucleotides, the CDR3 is TGTGCCAGCAGCCAGGCCGGGACAGGGAGGTACATTCAGTACTTC.

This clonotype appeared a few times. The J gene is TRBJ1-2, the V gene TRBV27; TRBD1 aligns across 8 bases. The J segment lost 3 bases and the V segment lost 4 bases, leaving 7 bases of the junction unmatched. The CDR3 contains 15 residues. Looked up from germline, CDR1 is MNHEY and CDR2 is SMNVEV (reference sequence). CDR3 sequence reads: CASSSQGAQDYGYTF. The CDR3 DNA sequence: TGTGCCAGCAGTTCCCAGGGGGCCCAAGACTATGGCTACACCTTC.

CDR3: CSARTGGSTDTQYF. Here the CDR3 DNA reads TGCAGTGCTAGGACAGGGGGCAGCACAGATACGCAGTATTTT. V and J are TRBV20-1 and TRBJ2-3; 10 bases match TRBD1. Germline V CDR1 and CDR2: DFQATT, SNEGSKA (reference sequence). J gave up 0 bases and V 3 bases, and 0 bases lay outside the gene matches. The CDR3 contains 14 residues.

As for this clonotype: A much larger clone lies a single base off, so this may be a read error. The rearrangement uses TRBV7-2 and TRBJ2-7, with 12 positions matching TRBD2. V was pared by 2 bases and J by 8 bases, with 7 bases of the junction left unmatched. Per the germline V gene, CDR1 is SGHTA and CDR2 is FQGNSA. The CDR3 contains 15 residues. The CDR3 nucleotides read TGTGCCAGCAGCTTACGGACTAGCGGGACGTACAAGCAGTACTTC. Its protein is CASSLRTSGTYKQYF.

The CDR3 loop is CASSQDERSDTQYF. The CDR3 DNA reads TGCGCCAGCAGCCAAGACGAGCGTTCGGATACGCAGTATTTT. The rearrangement joins TRBV4-3 to TRBJ2-3; no firm D call. This CDR3 comprises 14 residues. Trimming pared 0 bases from V and 6 bases from J, leaving 10 bases between. Germline-derived CDR1 and CDR2 are LGHNA and YSLEER.

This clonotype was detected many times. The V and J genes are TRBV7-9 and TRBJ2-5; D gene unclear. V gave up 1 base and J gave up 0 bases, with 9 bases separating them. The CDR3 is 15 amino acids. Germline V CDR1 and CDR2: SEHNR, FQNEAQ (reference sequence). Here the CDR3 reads CASSLVLGDQETQYF. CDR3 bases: TGTGCCAGCAGCTTAGTGTTAGGCGACCAAGAGACCCAGTACTTC.

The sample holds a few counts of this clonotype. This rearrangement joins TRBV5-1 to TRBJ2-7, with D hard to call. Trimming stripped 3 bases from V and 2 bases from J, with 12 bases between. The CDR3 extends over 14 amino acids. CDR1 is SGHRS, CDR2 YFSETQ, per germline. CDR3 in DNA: TGCGCCAGCAGCTCCGGGTCCAGCGCCTACGAGCAGTACTTC. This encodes CASSSGSSAYEQYF.